A single sample gave rise to the 5 T cell receptor beta chains below, sequenced in a study of blood T cell repertoires in COVID-19. Sequencing was performed with immunoSEQ multiplex PCR; in TCRdb, only in-frame clones are kept and a portion is missing. The sample has 360,000 or so clones; around 91% are singletons. Sequencing used peripheral blood. Receptors were obtained from a man in his late teens or twenties with active or convalescent COVID-19.

V and J are TRBV5-1 and TRBJ2-7; 7 positions match TRBD2. In germline, CDR1 is SGHRS, CDR2 YFSETQ. J was trimmed by 5 bases and V by 4 bases; bases with no gene match: 12. CDR3 length equals 15 residues. The CDR3 DNA reads TGCGCCAGCAGCCTAAACGGCGGGAGTTTAGACGAGCAGTACTTC. It yields the protein CASSLNGGSLDEQYF.

The chain combines TRBV2 with TRBJ2-7; 7 bases map to TRBD2. This CDR3 comprises 15 residues. J was trimmed by 3 bases and V by 0 bases; bases with no gene match: 5. Germline CDR1 and CDR2: SNHLY and FYNNEI. This chain's CDR3 is CASSEAGQRGYEQYF. The CDR3 nucleotides are TGTGCCAGCAGTGAAGCAGGCCAGCGGGGCTACGAGCAGTACTTC.

This clone has more than one count but fewer than ten. The CDR3 region has the DNA TGTGCCAGCAGCTTGGGTGGAGGGCCGGGGGGCGATTTTCAGCCCCAGCATTTT. Translated, it gives CASSLGGGPGGDFQPQHF. The J gene is TRBJ1-5, the V gene TRBV5-6; maybe TRBD1 (6 bases). CDR1 is SGHDT, CDR2 YYEEEE, per germline. V lost 0 bases, J lost 6 bases, and 22 bases lay in between. The CDR3 sequence is 18 residues long.

The chain is built from TRBV19 and TRBJ2-3, with no clear D. CDR1 and CDR2 from the germline V gene are LNHDA and SQIVND (reference sequence). The V and J ends lost 2 bases and 6 bases respectively, with 12 bases between them. There are 14 residues in the CDR3. DNA of the CDR3: TGTGCCAGTAGTATATCGCAGGTTGGGGATACGCAGTATTTT. Translation gives CASSISQVGDTQYF.

The chain is built from TRBV6-2 or TRBV6-3 and TRBJ1-1; 7 bases are a match to TRBD1. The CDR3 loop spans 17 amino acids. The germline V gene encodes CDR1 MNHEY and CDR2 SVGEGT. V gave up 2 bases and J gave up 3 bases; unmatched junction bases: 12. The CDR3 here is CASSYRLRGRMDTEAFF. DNA for the CDR3: TGTGCCAGCAGTTACCGACTTAGGGGGCGGATGGACACTGAAGCTTTCTTT.